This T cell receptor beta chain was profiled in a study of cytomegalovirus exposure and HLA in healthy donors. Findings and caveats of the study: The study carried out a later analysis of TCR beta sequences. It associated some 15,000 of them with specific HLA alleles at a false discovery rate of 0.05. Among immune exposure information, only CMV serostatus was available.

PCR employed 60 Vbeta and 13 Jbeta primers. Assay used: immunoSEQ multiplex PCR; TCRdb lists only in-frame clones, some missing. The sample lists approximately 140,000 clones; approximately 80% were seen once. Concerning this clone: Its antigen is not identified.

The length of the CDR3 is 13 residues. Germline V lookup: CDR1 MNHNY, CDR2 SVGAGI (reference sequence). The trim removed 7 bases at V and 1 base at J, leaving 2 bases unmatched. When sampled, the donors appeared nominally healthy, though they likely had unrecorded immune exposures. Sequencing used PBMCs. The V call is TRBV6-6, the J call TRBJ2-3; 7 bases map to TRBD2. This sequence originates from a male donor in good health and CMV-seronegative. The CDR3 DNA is TGTGCCAGCAATCGGGGGGGCACAGATACGCAGTATTTT. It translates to CASNRGGTDTQYF.